This T cell receptor (beta chain) was documented in a study of T cell repertoires in cytomegalovirus infection (dated by TCRdb to 2018 to 2020). The study in broad terms: Because public TCR beta signatures pointed to carriage of CMV infection together with the matching HLA type, the HLA type of each donor mattered for the analysis. What the work shows at the level of the full study, not this receptor alone: In both this cohort and an independent 352-donor cohort, the cumulative frequency of public TCR beta family members distinguished carriers of CMV infection plus the relevant HLA type. The ex vivo response was dominated by HLA-C-restricted CMV-specific TCR beta clonotypes, which also provided the single most frequent clonotype in two of eight donors.

This clonotype showed up many times. This receptor's antigen is unknown. The record has no base qualities; no much larger clone is one base away. Sequencing relied on an Illumina HiSeq 1500. TCRdb cleaned the public reads at Q25 with fastp, built clones with MiXCR and kept in-frame beta chains. Duplicate CDR3 protein sequences are folded into a single record with the most common DNA and genes. The sample table records 490,000 or so distinct CDR3 sequences; around 10% of these occur just once. About 9.4% of the sample goes to the ten largest clones. V is clipped by 5 bases and J by 6 bases, and the sequence between their germline boundaries is 19 bases long. From the cysteine up to the phenylalanine, the CDR3 has a length of 15 residues. CDR3 DNA only is kept here, 45 bases in frame from base 1. In the germline V gene, CDR1 corresponds to MDHEN and CDR2 to SYDVKM.

The chain employs TRBV28 and TRBJ1-1, with TRBD1 as a weak D call on 5 bases. The sequenced sample was PBMCs. The receptor comes from a human donor in good health (CMV status not recorded). Some clones in this sample may be carry-over from other donors' samples. The CDR3 region reads CASSPTVTVPSEAFF. The DNA sequence is given as TGTGCCAGCAGTCCGACTGTGACAGTTCCGTCTGAAGCTTTCTTT. Supplemented by the reference TRBV28 and TRBJ1-1 proteins around the CDR3, the complete variable domain is DVKVTQSSRYLVKRTGEKVFLECVQDMDHENMFWYRQDPGLGLRLIYFSYDVKMKEKGDIPEGYSVSREKKERFSLILESASTNQTSMYLCASSPTVTVPSEAFFGQGTRLTVV.